This is a list of T cell receptor beta chains from one sample in a study of blood T cell repertoires in COVID-19. Generated by immunoSEQ multiplex PCR, the TCRdb table keeps only in-frame clones and is missing some. The sample lists roughly 99,000 clones, around four fifths occurring once. Specimen: peripheral blood. Receptors were obtained from a man between 70 and 80 years old with acute or convalescent COVID-19. Each CDR3 is given with its conserved first and last residue. Each record gives: clone size, V gene, J gene, D gene, CDR3 DNA, CDR3 protein. A D gene is named only where the DNA matches it firmly. For some rows the clone size is stated as once, few or many, or as a class when expanded; others skip it.

abundance: -
v_gene: TRBV19
j_gene: TRBJ1-2
d_gene: -
CDR3nt: TGTGCCAGTAGTAACACAGGGAAATCTAACTATGGCTACACCTTC
CDR3aa: CASSNTGKSNYGYTF

abundance: -
v_gene: TRBV25-1
j_gene: TRBJ2-3
d_gene: -
CDR3nt: TGTGCCAGCAGTGAATGGAGCGGGAGCACAGATACGCAGTATTTT
CDR3aa: CASSEWSGSTDTQYF

abundance: -
v_gene: TRBV5-6
j_gene: TRBJ1-6
d_gene: -
CDR3nt: TGTGCCAGCAGCTTGGGAGGTAGCAGGGCGTACTCACCCCTCCACTTT
CDR3aa: CASSLGGSRAYSPLHF

abundance: -
v_gene: TRBV5-5
j_gene: TRBJ1-2
d_gene: -
CDR3nt: TGTGCCAGCAGCTTGGTTTCAGGGGATGGCTACACCTTC
CDR3aa: CASSLVSGDGYTF

abundance: -
v_gene: TRBV19
j_gene: TRBJ2-3
d_gene: -
CDR3nt: TGTGCCAGTAGTTCCCGACTCCTCACAGATACGCAGTATTTT
CDR3aa: CASSSRLLTDTQYF

abundance: -
v_gene: TRBV5-1
j_gene: TRBJ1-3
d_gene: -
CDR3nt: TGCGCCAGCAGCTTCCTTGGGGGGGATTCTGGAAACACCATATATTTT
CDR3aa: CASSFLGGDSGNTIYF

abundance: -
v_gene: TRBV29-1
j_gene: TRBJ1-1
d_gene: -
CDR3nt: TGCAGCGCCCGAACCGCGACAGGCAGAAACACTGAAGCTTTCTTT
CDR3aa: CSARTATGRNTEAFF

abundance: -
v_gene: TRBV19
j_gene: TRBJ2-7
d_gene: TRBD2
CDR3nt: TGTGCCAGTAGTAGGGCCGGGACTAACTACGAGCAGTACTTC
CDR3aa: CASSRAGTNYEQYF

abundance: -
v_gene: TRBV7-3
j_gene: TRBJ1-2
d_gene: -
CDR3nt: TGTGCCAGCAGCTCACAGCCGGACATGTATGGCTACACCTTC
CDR3aa: CASSSQPDMYGYTF

abundance: -
v_gene: TRBV7-2
j_gene: TRBJ1-4
d_gene: TRBD1
CDR3nt: TGTGCCAGCAGGGACAGGATCAATGAAAAACTGTTTTTT
CDR3aa: CASRDRINEKLFF

abundance: few
v_gene: TRBV20-1
j_gene: TRBJ2-5
d_gene: -
CDR3nt: TGCAGCCTTCGAGTATCGGAGACCCAGTACTTC
CDR3aa: CSLRVSETQYF

abundance: -
v_gene: TRBV19
j_gene: TRBJ2-2
d_gene: TRBD2
CDR3nt: TGTGCCAGTAGTTCCGGGACTAGCGGTTTCACCGGGGAGCTGTTTTTT
CDR3aa: CASSSGTSGFTGELFF

abundance: -
v_gene: TRBV5-6
j_gene: TRBJ1-4
d_gene: TRBD1
CDR3nt: TGTGCCAGCAGCGGCGGGGACAGAAGAAGGGGGACCAATGAAAAACTGTTTTTT
CDR3aa: CASSGGDRRRGTNEKLFF

abundance: -
v_gene: TRBV7-8
j_gene: TRBJ2-2
d_gene: -
CDR3nt: TGTGCCAGCAGCTCCTGGGGGACGGGGGCCGGGGAGCTGTTTTTT
CDR3aa: CASSSWGTGAGELFF

abundance: few
v_gene: TRBV3-1/TRBV3-2
j_gene: TRBJ1-5
d_gene: -
CDR3nt: TGTGCCAGCAGCCCCCGGCGGGGGAGCAATCAGCCCCAGCATTTT
CDR3aa: CASSPRRGSNQPQHF

abundance: -
v_gene: TRBV7-9
j_gene: TRBJ2-1
d_gene: TRBD1
CDR3nt: TGTGCCAGCAACAGGGGCGATGAGCAGTTCTTC
CDR3aa: CASNRGDEQFF

abundance: few
v_gene: TRBV7-3
j_gene: TRBJ2-2
d_gene: TRBD1
CDR3nt: TGTGCCAGCAGCTTAACTGGGACAGAAAACACCGGGGAGCTGTTTTTT
CDR3aa: CASSLTGTENTGELFF

abundance: -
v_gene: TRBV29-1
j_gene: TRBJ1-4
d_gene: TRBD1
CDR3nt: TGCAGCGCTCCAGGGGGCAGAAGTGAAAAACTGTTTTTT
CDR3aa: CSAPGGRSEKLFF

abundance: -
v_gene: TRBV3-1/TRBV3-2
j_gene: TRBJ2-1
d_gene: TRBD1
CDR3nt: TGTGCCAGCAGCCATAGAGTCCCGGGACAGGGGGGTGAGCAGTTCTTC
CDR3aa: CASSHRVPGQGGEQFF

abundance: -
v_gene: TRBV7-2
j_gene: TRBJ2-7
d_gene: TRBD1
CDR3nt: TGTGCCAGCAGCTTAGGACAGGGCCAACACGAGCAGTACTTC
CDR3aa: CASSLGQGQHEQYF

abundance: many
v_gene: TRBV6-5
j_gene: TRBJ2-7
d_gene: -
CDR3nt: TGTGCCAGCAGTAACCTATCACCCTACGAGCAGTACTTC
CDR3aa: CASSNLSPYEQYF

abundance: once
v_gene: TRBV5-1
j_gene: TRBJ2-7
d_gene: -
CDR3nt: TGCGCCAGCAGCCAGGGGATAGGACTTTACGAGCAGTACTTC
CDR3aa: CASSQGIGLYEQYF

abundance: few
v_gene: TRBV9
j_gene: TRBJ1-1
d_gene: TRBD1
CDR3nt: TGTGCCAGCAGCATCCGACAGGGGGCAGCTGAAGCTTTCTTT
CDR3aa: CASSIRQGAAEAFF

abundance: -
v_gene: TRBV5-4
j_gene: TRBJ2-1
d_gene: -
CDR3nt: TGTGCCAGCACCGGGTCAGTTTCAGGGTACGACAATGAGCAGTTCTTC
CDR3aa: CASTGSVSGYDNEQFF

abundance: -
v_gene: TRBV19
j_gene: TRBJ1-5
d_gene: TRBD1
CDR3nt: TGTGCCAGTAGTTCTACAGGGGGTCTGGAGGGCAGTCAGCCCCAGCATTTT
CDR3aa: CASSSTGGLEGSQPQHF

abundance: -
v_gene: TRBV5-5
j_gene: TRBJ2-7
d_gene: TRBD1
CDR3nt: TGTGCCAGCAGCTTAGGACAGGGGATGCAGTACTTC
CDR3aa: CASSLGQGMQYF

abundance: -
v_gene: TRBV9
j_gene: TRBJ1-5
d_gene: TRBD1
CDR3nt: TGTGCCAGCAGCGTAACCCCCCCGATTAGGGACAGGGCCCATTATAGCAATCAGCCCCAGCATTTT
CDR3aa: CASSVTPPIRDRAHYSNQPQHF

abundance: -
v_gene: TRBV10-2
j_gene: TRBJ1-2
d_gene: -
CDR3nt: TGCGCCAGCAGGGCCGGGACATATGGCTACACCTTC
CDR3aa: CASRAGTYGYTF

abundance: -
v_gene: TRBV7-9
j_gene: TRBJ2-1
d_gene: TRBD2
CDR3nt: TGTGCCAGCAGCCCCGGGGTAGCGGGGAGAAATGAGCAGTTCTTC
CDR3aa: CASSPGVAGRNEQFF

abundance: -
v_gene: TRBV18
j_gene: TRBJ1-1
d_gene: TRBD1
CDR3nt: TGTGCCAGCTCAACAGGGGGCGGTGGGAACACTGAAGCTTTCTTT
CDR3aa: CASSTGGGGNTEAFF

abundance: -
v_gene: TRBV10-3
j_gene: TRBJ1-1
d_gene: TRBD1
CDR3nt: TGTGCCATCAGGGGGACAGGGCCGGACACTGAAGCTTTCTTT
CDR3aa: CAIRGTGPDTEAFF

abundance: -
v_gene: TRBV7-6
j_gene: TRBJ2-1
d_gene: -
CDR3nt: TGTGCCAGCAGCCCGGGGGCTAGCGGAGGGAAGGGGAGCTCCTACAATGAGCAGTTCTTC
CDR3aa: CASSPGASGGKGSSYNEQFF

abundance: -
v_gene: TRBV6-5
j_gene: TRBJ2-5
d_gene: -
CDR3nt: TGTGCCAGCAGAACCCAGGGCTGGGTAGGGGAGACCCAGTACTTC
CDR3aa: CASRTQGWVGETQYF

abundance: -
v_gene: TRBV12-5
j_gene: TRBJ2-3
d_gene: TRBD2
CDR3nt: TGTGCTAGTGGGCTGGGACTAGCGGGGGGGGCAGATACGCAGTATTTT
CDR3aa: CASGLGLAGGADTQYF

abundance: -
v_gene: TRBV19
j_gene: TRBJ1-4
d_gene: -
CDR3nt: TGTGCCAGTAGTATCGTAGCAGTCGGTGAAAAACTGTTTTTT
CDR3aa: CASSIVAVGEKLFF

abundance: -
v_gene: TRBV5-1
j_gene: TRBJ2-5
d_gene: -
CDR3nt: TGCGCCAGCAGCTCAGACTACCGGGAGACCCAGTACTTC
CDR3aa: CASSSDYRETQYF

abundance: -
v_gene: TRBV29-1
j_gene: TRBJ2-7
d_gene: TRBD1
CDR3nt: TGCAGCGTATTAGGACAGGGCCACGAGCAGTACTTC
CDR3aa: CSVLGQGHEQYF

abundance: -
v_gene: TRBV7-3
j_gene: TRBJ2-2
d_gene: -
CDR3nt: TGTGCCAGCAGCACGGGAGAGAACACCGGGGAGCTGTTTTTT
CDR3aa: CASSTGENTGELFF

abundance: -
v_gene: TRBV7-2
j_gene: TRBJ1-2
d_gene: -
CDR3nt: TGTGCCAGCAGCCCCAGACAGATCTATGGCTACACCTTC
CDR3aa: CASSPRQIYGYTF

abundance: -
v_gene: TRBV5-1
j_gene: TRBJ2-2
d_gene: TRBD1
CDR3nt: TGCGCCAGCCGGGACAGGGGGTCGGACGGGGAGCTGTTTTTT
CDR3aa: CASRDRGSDGELFF

abundance: -
v_gene: TRBV5-1
j_gene: TRBJ2-7
d_gene: TRBD1
CDR3nt: TGCGCCAGCAGCTTGGGCGCAGGGGGAGCTTACGAGCAGTACTTC
CDR3aa: CASSLGAGGAYEQYF

abundance: -
v_gene: TRBV6-4
j_gene: TRBJ1-6
d_gene: -
CDR3nt: TGTGCCAGCCGAACGGCGGACTCCTATAATTCACCCCTCCACTTT
CDR3aa: CASRTADSYNSPLHF